This TCR beta chain was obtained from a study of blood T cell repertoires in COVID-19. Background on the study: Both acute and convalescent COVID-19 samples were obtained from the United States, Italy and Spain. The cDNA or gDNA used as material had been derived from T cells, B-cell-depleted T cells, or PBMCs.

Only in-frame clones appear in the TCRdb table, and some are missing; sequencing was by immunoSEQ multiplex PCR. The sample holds 200,000 to 250,000 clones, approximately 77% seen once. CDR1 and CDR2 from the germline V gene are SGHNT and YYREEE (reference sequence). CDR3 length equals 15 residues. Trimming cost V 1 base and J 0 bases; bases outside gene matches: 4. The source material was peripheral blood. The sequence derives from a woman of 80 years or more with acute or convalescent COVID-19. The chain couples TRBV5-4 to TRBJ2-7; TRBD1 matches at 7 bases. The CDR3: CASSLKTGSSYEQYF. CDR3 coding DNA: TGTGCCAGCAGCTTGAAGACAGGGAGCTCCTACGAGCAGTACTTC.